This TCR beta chain is drawn from a study of STAT5B mutations in CD4+ large granular lymphocyte leukemia. The protocol was immunoSEQ multiplex PCR, while the TCRdb copy is restricted to in-frame clones and leaves out a portion. The sample lists 20,000 to 25,000 clones; about 71% were seen once. V was trimmed by 5 bases and J by 4 bases, leaving 14 bases between them. CDR1 MGHRA and CDR2 YSYEKL come from the germline V gene. This CDR3 comprises 14 residues. V usage is TRBV4-1 and J usage is TRBJ1-2, with a tentative D call TRBD1 (5 bases). The sequence was collected from a human donor in good health. The sequenced material came from CD4+ T cells from blood buffy coats. CDR3 nucleotide sequence: TGCGCCAGCAGCTATGGGACGTCTGCCTATGGCTACACCTTC. This translates into CASSYGTSAYGYTF.